This T cell receptor (beta chain) was found in a study of cytomegalovirus exposure and HLA in healthy donors. Study context: Earlier findings included nearly 120 million unique TCR beta sequences obtained from some 180 million T cells. The study placed 80% to 90% of its 398 genotyped donors in the Caucasian-associated ancestry cluster. Findings and limits, study-wide: Most TCR beta V segments were productive about 87% or about 30% of the time in an earlier analysis.

A multiplex PCR was run with 60 Vbeta primers and 13 Jbeta primers. Authors' processing steps: Counted up in a later analysis, unique TCR beta chains came to approximately 77 million, with about 9.9 million shared. Measured with immunoSEQ multiplex PCR; TCRdb has only the in-frame clones, and not every one. That table gives V, J and clone size, and the DNA gave D and trimming. The table records 100,000 to 150,000 clones, over 70% of them present only once. The germline V gene encodes CDR1 SGHTA and CDR2 FQGNSA. The V and J ends lost 1 base and 2 bases, in that order; junction bases with no gene match: 7. This CDR3 has 16 residues. A word on this clone: What it binds is unknown.

The chain recombines TRBV7-2 with TRBJ1-1, with TRBD1 identical over 7 bases. The sample taken for sequencing was PBMCs. This receptor was identified in a female donor in good health and CMV-seronegative. The CDR3, as DNA: TGTGCCAGCAGCTTAGAGGCAGGGGGTTTTAACACTGAAGCTTTCTTT. Amino acids: CASSLEAGGFNTEAFF.